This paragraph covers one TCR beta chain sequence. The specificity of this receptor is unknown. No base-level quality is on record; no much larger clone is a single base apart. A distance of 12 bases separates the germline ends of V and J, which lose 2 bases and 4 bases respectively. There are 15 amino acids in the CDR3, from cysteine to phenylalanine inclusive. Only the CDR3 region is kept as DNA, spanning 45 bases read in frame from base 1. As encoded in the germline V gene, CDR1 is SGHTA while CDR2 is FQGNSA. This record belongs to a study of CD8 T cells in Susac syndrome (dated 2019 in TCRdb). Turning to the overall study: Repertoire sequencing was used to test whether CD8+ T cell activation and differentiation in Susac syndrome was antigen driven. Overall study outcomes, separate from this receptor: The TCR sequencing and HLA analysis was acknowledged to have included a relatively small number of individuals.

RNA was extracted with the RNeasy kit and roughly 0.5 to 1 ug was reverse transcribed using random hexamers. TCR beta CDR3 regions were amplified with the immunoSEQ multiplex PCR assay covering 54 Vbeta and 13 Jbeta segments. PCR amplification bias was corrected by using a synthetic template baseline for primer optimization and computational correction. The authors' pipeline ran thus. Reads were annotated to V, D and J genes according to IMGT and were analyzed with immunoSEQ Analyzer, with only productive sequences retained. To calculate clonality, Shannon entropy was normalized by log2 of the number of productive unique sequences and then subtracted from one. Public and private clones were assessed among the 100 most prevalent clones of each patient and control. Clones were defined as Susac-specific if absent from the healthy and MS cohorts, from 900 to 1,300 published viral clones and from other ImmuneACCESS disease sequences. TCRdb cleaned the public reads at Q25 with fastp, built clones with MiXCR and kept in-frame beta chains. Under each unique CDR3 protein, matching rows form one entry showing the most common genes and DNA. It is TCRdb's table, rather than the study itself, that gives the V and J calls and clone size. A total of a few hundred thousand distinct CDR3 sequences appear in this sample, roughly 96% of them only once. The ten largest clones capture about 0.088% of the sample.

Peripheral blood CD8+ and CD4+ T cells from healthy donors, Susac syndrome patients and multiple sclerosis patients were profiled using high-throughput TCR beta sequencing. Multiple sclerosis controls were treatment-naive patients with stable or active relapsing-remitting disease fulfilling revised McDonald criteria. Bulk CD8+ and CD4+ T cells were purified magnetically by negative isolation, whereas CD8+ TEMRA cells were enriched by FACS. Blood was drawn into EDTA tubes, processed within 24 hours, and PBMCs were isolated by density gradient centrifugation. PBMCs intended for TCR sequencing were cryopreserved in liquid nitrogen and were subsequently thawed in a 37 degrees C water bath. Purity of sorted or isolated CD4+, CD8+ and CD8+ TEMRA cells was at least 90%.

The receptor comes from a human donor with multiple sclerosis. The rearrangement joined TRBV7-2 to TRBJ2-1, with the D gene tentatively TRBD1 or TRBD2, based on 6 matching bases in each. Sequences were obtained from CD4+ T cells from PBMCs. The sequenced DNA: TGTGCCAGCAGCTTAAGGGGGGCGGAATACAATGAGCAGTTCTTC. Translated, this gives CASSLRGAEYNEQFF.